This T cell receptor beta chain stems from a study of long-term antiretroviral therapy in people with HIV. Each HIV-infected participant was given treatment in the United States. Going into DNA extraction, samples held roughly 0.95-11 million cryopreserved PBMC. Notes on this clone: The antigen is undetermined.

The CDR3 consists of 15 residues. Per germline, CDR1 LNHNV and CDR2 YYDKDF (reference sequence). Trimming removed 4 bases at V and 3 bases at J, with 16 bases between. Survey-level resolution applied to immunoSEQ assay v3.0. The assay was immunoSEQ multiplex PCR, and TCRdb's table has in-frame clones only and misses some. The sample includes tens of thousands of clones, approximately 96% seen only once; the top ten take about 2.2%. Regarding the study as a whole: HIV repertoires spanned tighter CDR3 length ranges than controls did.

Source: unsorted PBMCs, taken approximately 6.6 years after starting antiretroviral therapy. The sequence came from a man aged 25-45 years with HIV. This chain joins TRBV15 and TRBJ2-7; tentatively, D is TRBD1 or TRBD2 (7 bases each). CDR3 loop: CATSTPGGGVYEQYF. Here the CDR3 DNA reads TGTGCCACCAGCACCCCAGGGGGAGGGGTCTACGAGCAGTACTTC. Full variable domain (outside the CDR3, taken from reference TRBV15 and TRBJ2-7): DAMVIQNPRYQVTQFGKPVTLSCSQTLNHNVMYWYQQKSSQAPKLLFHYYDKDFNNEADTPDNFQSRRPNTSFCFLDIRSPGLGDTAMYLCATSTPGGGVYEQYFGPGTRLTVT.